This T cell receptor beta chain originates from a study of cytomegalovirus exposure and HLA in healthy donors. Germline V gene lookup returns CDR1 DFQATT and CDR2 SNEGSKA (reference sequence). With 5 bases removed from V and 11 bases from J, the gap between germline ends came to 9 bases. This CDR3 has 9 residues. Both 60 Vbeta primers and 13 Jbeta primers went into the PCR. Clones were sequenced by immunoSEQ multiplex PCR, and TCRdb holds only the in-frame ones, with some missing. The repertoire holds about 97,000 clones, approximately 80% seen once, with 8.5% to 10% in the top ten. The genes are TRBV20-1 and TRBJ1-2; D uncertain. The clonotype was recovered from a male donor in good health and CMV-seropositive. The sample was PBMCs. The CDR3 protein is CSADGFYTF. Written as DNA, the CDR3 is TGCAGTGCTGACGGGTTTTACACCTTC.